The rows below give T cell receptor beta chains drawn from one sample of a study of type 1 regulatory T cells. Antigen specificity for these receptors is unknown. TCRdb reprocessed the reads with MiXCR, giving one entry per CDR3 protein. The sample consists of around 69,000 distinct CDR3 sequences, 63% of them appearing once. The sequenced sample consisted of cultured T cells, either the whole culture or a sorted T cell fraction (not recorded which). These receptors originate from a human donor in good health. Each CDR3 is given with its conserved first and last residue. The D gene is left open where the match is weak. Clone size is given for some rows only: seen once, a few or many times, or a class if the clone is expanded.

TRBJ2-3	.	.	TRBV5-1	CASSPIAGDTQYF	TGCGCCAGCAGCCCGATCGCGGGGGATACGCAGTATTTT
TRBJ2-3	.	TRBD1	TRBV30	CAWRGDGGTGALDTQYF	TGTGCCTGGAGGGGAGATGGGGGGACAGGGGCTTTGGATACGCAGTATTTT
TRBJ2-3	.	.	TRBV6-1	CASSEGLSDTQYF	TGTGCCAGCAGTGAAGGACTCTCAGATACGCAGTATTTT
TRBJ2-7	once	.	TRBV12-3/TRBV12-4	CASSVDRSRYEQYF	TGTGCCAGCAGTGTTGACAGGTCCCGCTACGAGCAGTACTTC
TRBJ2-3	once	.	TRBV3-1	CASSQALRDTDTQYF	TGTGCCAGCAGCCAGGCTCTACGAGACACAGATACGCAGTATTTT
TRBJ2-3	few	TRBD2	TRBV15	CATSFGAGGPLDTQYF	TGTGCCACCAGCTTTGGAGCGGGAGGGCCCTTAGATACGCAGTATTTT
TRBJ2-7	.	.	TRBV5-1	CASSFAGSVDEQYF	TGCGCCAGCAGCTTCGCAGGGTCGGTCGACGAGCAGTACTTC
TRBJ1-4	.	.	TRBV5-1	CASSLGTPGGEKLFF	TGCGCCAGCAGCTTAGGGACACCAGGAGGGGAAAAACTGTTTTTT
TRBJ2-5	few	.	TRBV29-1	CSVENQQETQYF	TGCAGCGTTGAAAACCAGCAAGAGACCCAGTACTTC
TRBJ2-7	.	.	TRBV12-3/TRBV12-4	CASKTAAGTGIEQYF	TGTGCCAGCAAAACCGCGGCCGGCACCGGGATAGAGCAGTACTTC
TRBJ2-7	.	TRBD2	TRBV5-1	CASSEWGGATSGEQYF	TGCGCCAGCAGCGAGTGGGGGGGAGCGACCTCGGGCGAGCAGTACTTC
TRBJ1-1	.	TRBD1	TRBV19	CASSMGPGQGNTEAFF	TGTGCCAGTAGTATGGGCCCCGGACAGGGAAACACTGAAGCTTTCTTT
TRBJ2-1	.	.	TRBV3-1	CASSQDYGARAYNEQFF	TGTGCCAGCAGCCAAGATTACGGGGCTAGGGCCTACAATGAGCAGTTCTTC
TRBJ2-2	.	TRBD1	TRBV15	CATSREQGAATGELFF	TGTGCCACCAGCAGGGAACAGGGGGCGGCCACCGGGGAGCTGTTTTTT
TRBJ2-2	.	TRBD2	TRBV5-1	CASSSGLGDTGELFF	TGCGCCAGCAGCTCGGGACTAGGGGACACCGGGGAGCTGTTTTTT
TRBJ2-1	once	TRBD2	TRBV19	CASGSPTSVNEQFF	TGTGCCAGTGGTTCCCCGACTAGCGTCAATGAGCAGTTCTTC